One T cell receptor (beta chain) is described in this entry. Its antigen is not identified. The record originates from a study of T cell responses to AZD1222 COVID-19 vaccine. Whole-study findings and limits: Possibly, clonal diversity was underestimated; donors were largely white British and included more females. Dominant CD4 TCR responses targeted spike regions 160-218 and 743-854. Seropositive status at baseline applied to only five or six AZD1222 recipients.

Analysis merged second doses at about 4 or about 12 weeks. From germline, CDR1 is SGHRS and CDR2 YFSETQ. Trimming stripped 2 bases from V and 2 bases from J, with 14 bases between. The CDR3 loop spans 15 amino acids. The repertoire was sequenced with immunoSEQ multiplex PCR; TCRdb's copy has only in-frame clones and lacks some. The sample yields 60,000 to 75,000 clones, 83% seen once. The TCR originated in an adult who received the AZD1222 COVID-19 vaccine. This specimen consisted of peripheral blood, obtained 28 days after the second AZD1222 dose. J is TRBJ2-7 and V is TRBV5-1; a weak D match, TRBD1 (6 bases). The CDR3 DNA reads TGCGCCAGCAGCTTTGGACAGCCAGGTCCCTACGAGCAGTACTTC. Translating it yields CASSFGQPGPYEQYF.